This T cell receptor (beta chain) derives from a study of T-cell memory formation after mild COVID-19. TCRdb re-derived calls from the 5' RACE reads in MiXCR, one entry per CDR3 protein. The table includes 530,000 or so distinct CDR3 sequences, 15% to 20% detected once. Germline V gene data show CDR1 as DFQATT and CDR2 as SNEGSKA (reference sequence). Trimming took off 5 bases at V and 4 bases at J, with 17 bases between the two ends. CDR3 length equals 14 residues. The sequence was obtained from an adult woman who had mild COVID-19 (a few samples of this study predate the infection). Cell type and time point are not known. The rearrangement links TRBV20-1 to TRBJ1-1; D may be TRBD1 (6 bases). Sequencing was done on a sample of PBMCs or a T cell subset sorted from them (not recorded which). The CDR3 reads CSAYHDRQGTEAFF. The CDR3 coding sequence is TGCAGTGCTTATCACGACAGGCAGGGCACTGAAGCTTTCTTT.